A selection of T cell receptor beta chains follows, all from one sample in a study of T cell responses to AZD1222 COVID-19 vaccine. Produced via immunoSEQ multiplex PCR; TCRdb's table is partial and in-frame only. The repertoire includes around 99,000 clones, about 92% of them detected once, and 8.5% to 10% sits in the top ten. The starting material was peripheral blood, obtained 28 days after the second AZD1222 dose. These receptors all come from an adult who received the AZD1222 COVID-19 vaccine. The CDR3 runs from the conserved cysteine through the conserved F or W. A D gene is named only where the DNA matches it firmly. Only part of the rows carry a size: once, few, many, or a class if the clone is expanded.

clone_size	v_call	d_call	j_call	cdr3_nt	cdr3_aa
-	TRBV5-1	-	TRBJ1-2	TGCGCCAGCAGTCTCCCCGCCCCGGGGGGTAACTATGGCTACACCTTC	CASSLPAPGGNYGYTF
-	TRBV7-6	-	TRBJ2-6	TGTGCCAGCAGCCGCGCATGGGGTAGTGGGGCCAACGTCCTGACTTTC	CASSRAWGSGANVLTF
-	TRBV5-1	TRBD2	TRBJ2-7	TGCGCCAGCAGCACCGGACTAGCGGGGCGTCACGAGCAGTACTTC	CASSTGLAGRHEQYF
-	TRBV20-1	TRBD1	TRBJ1-3	TGCAGTGCTAGTTCGGGACAGGGCAGAAACACCATATATTTT	CSASSGQGRNTIYF
-	TRBV5-1	-	TRBJ2-7	TGCGCCAGCAGCTTGGCAGGCCTACTTTACTACGAGCAGTACTTC	CASSLAGLLYYEQYF
-	TRBV15	TRBD1	TRBJ2-1	TGTGCCACCAGCAGTCTCGGGACAGGGGGCGATGAGCAGTTCTTC	CATSSLGTGGDEQFF
-	TRBV6-6	TRBD1	TRBJ2-3	TGTGCCATCCTCCCGGGACAGACGGGCACAGATACGCAGTATTTT	CAILPGQTGTDTQYF
-	TRBV3-1/TRBV3-2	TRBD1	TRBJ1-1	TGTGCCAGCAGACCTTATGCCGGGACAGGTGGAAGCGCTTTCTTT	CASRPYAGTGGSAFF
once	TRBV6-6	TRBD1	TRBJ2-3	TGTGCCAGCAGTCACGCTGCAGGGGGCGCCGCAGATACGCAGTATTTT	CASSHAAGGAADTQYF
-	TRBV4-1	TRBD1	TRBJ2-7	TGCGCCAGCAGCCAGGGACAGGCATGGCCACCCTACGAGCAGTACTTC	CASSQGQAWPPYEQYF
-	TRBV14	-	TRBJ1-2	TGTGCCAGCAGCCAAGATGTTCGGGGGTCGGATGGCTACACCTTC	CASSQDVRGSDGYTF
-	TRBV7-9	TRBD1	TRBJ1-2	TGTGCCAGCAGCAAAAAGATGGGACAGGGGAATTATGGCTACACCTTC	CASSKKMGQGNYGYTF
-	TRBV29-1	-	TRBJ2-5	TGCAGCGTTGTGGGCCGATTCTCCGAGACCCAGTACTTC	CSVVGRFSETQYF
-	TRBV11-2	-	TRBJ1-3	TGTGCCAGCAGCTTACGGGGGTCCGCTGGAAACACCATATATTTT	CASSLRGSAGNTIYF